A single sample gave rise to the 13 T cell receptor beta chains below, sequenced in a study of T cell changes during pregnancy in multiple sclerosis. Clones were read by immunoSEQ multiplex PCR, and TCRdb kept only the in-frame ones, dropping some. There are tens of thousands of clones in the sample; 91% occur only once, and 0.6% to 0.8% lies in the top ten. The source was peripheral blood, collected in the third trimester of pregnancy. Receptors originate from a female donor in good health, enrolled as a control in a pregnancy study.

The chain links TRBV6-6 to TRBJ2-7; unclear D gene. CDR1 and CDR2 (germline): MNHNY, SVGAGI (reference sequence). The ends were cut back, 0 bases at V and 5 bases at J, with 17 bases in the middle. CDR3 length: 16 amino acids. DNA for the CDR3: TGTGCCAGCAGTTACTCGATGTTCGAGCCCCGGGACGAGCAGTACTTC. This translates into CASSYSMFEPRDEQYF.

J is TRBJ2-2 and V is TRBV27; 9 bases map to TRBD1. Trimming cost V 8 bases and J 6 bases; bases outside gene matches: 16. Germline values: CDR1 MNHEY, CDR2 SMNVEV (reference sequence). The CDR3 has 17 amino acids. The CDR3 coding sequence is TGTGCCAGCGGATCCGGGCTCGGGACAGGGCCGGCCGGGGAGCTGTTTTTT. This translates into CASGSGLGTGPAGELFF.

This clone was found once. This rearrangement joins TRBV27 to TRBJ1-5; D is uncertain. Trimming took off 3 bases at V and 4 bases at J, with 4 bases between the two ends. From germline, CDR1 is MNHEY and CDR2 SMNVEV (reference sequence). The CDR3 loop spans 12 amino acids. This CDR3 is CASSLSNQPQHF. CDR3 DNA: TGTGCCAGCAGTTTGTCGAATCAGCCCCAGCATTTT.

The V and J genes are TRBV19 and TRBJ2-1; 8 bases match TRBD2. Trimming cost V 6 bases and J 0 bases; bases outside gene matches: 7. Per the germline V gene, CDR1 is LNHDA and CDR2 is SQIVND (reference sequence). There are 16 residues in the CDR3. The CDR3 DNA follows: TGTGCCAGTAGCGCGGGGGGCCGTAGCTCCTACAATGAGCAGTTCTTC. Protein product: CASSAGGRSSYNEQFF.

This clone was counted a single time. The gene calls are TRBV10-3 and TRBJ2-3, with TRBD2 identical over 10 bases. Trimming removed 4 bases from V and 3 bases from J; junction bases left unmatched: 16. The CDR3 is made up of 19 amino acids. Looked up from germline, CDR1 is ENHRY and CDR2 is SYGVKD. CDR3 sequence (DNA): TGTGCCATCAGTGGAGTCGGGCTAGCGGGGGCCCACGAGACAGATACGCAGTATTTT. Its translation: CAISGVGLAGAHETDTQYF.

V usage is TRBV7-9 and J usage is TRBJ2-3, with no clear D. Germline V gene lookup returns CDR1 SEHNR and CDR2 FQNEAQ (reference sequence). The CDR3 loop spans 15 amino acids. Trimming stripped 11 bases from V and 0 bases from J, with 18 bases between. CDR3 protein: CAAGEGASSTDTQYF. CDR3 coding DNA: TGTGCCGCCGGTGAAGGAGCCTCTAGCACAGATACGCAGTATTTT.

This chain joins TRBV9 and TRBJ1-1; 9 positions agree with TRBD1. The length of the CDR3 is 16 residues. The V and J ends lost 0 bases and 1 base, in that order; junction bases with no gene match: 4. Germline V gives CDR1 SGDLS, CDR2 YYNGEE. The CDR3 DNA follows: TGTGCCAGCAGCGTAGCCGGGACAGGGCCGAACACTGAAGCTTTCTTT. It specifies CASSVAGTGPNTEAFF.

The chain links TRBV28 to TRBJ2-7; TRBD2 agrees at 11 bases. The V segment lost 2 bases and the J segment 0 bases; nucleotides outside the gene matches: 15. CDR3 length: 20 amino acids. The V gene's germline CDR1 is MDHEN and CDR2 SYDVKM. CDR3 loop: CASSLVGTSGRLRSSYEQYF. DNA of the CDR3: TGTGCCAGCAGTTTAGTGGGAACTAGCGGGAGACTCCGCAGCTCCTACGAGCAGTACTTC.

The genes are TRBV10-3 and TRBJ1-1; no reliable D call. CDR3 length: 11 residues. Germline lookup yields CDR1 ENHRY and CDR2 SYGVKD. With 7 bases removed from V and 0 bases from J, the gap between germline ends came to 3 bases. CDR3 nucleotide sequence: TGTGCCATCAAGCTGAACACTGAAGCTTTCTTT. This encodes CAIKLNTEAFF.

CDR3 amino acids: CASSPGTGLGNQPQHF. In nucleotides, the CDR3 is TGTGCCAGCAGCCCCGGGACAGGGTTGGGCAATCAGCCCCAGCATTTT. The chain employs TRBV7-6 and TRBJ1-5, with TRBD1 matching 9 bases. Germline assignment: CDR1 SGHVS and CDR2 FNYEAQ. This CDR3 has 16 residues. Trimming cost V 5 bases and J 2 bases; bases outside gene matches: 7.

The V gene is TRBV7-8, the J gene TRBJ2-7; D gene ambiguous. V gave up 0 bases and J gave up 0 bases, with 6 bases separating them. The CDR3 sequence is 14 residues long. Germline CDR1 is SGHVS and CDR2 is FQNEAQ. CDR3 DNA: TGTGCCAGCAGCTTAGCTCCCAGCTCCTACGAGCAGTACTTC. Its protein is CASSLAPSSYEQYF.

The chain combines TRBV7-2 with TRBJ2-5; the match to TRBD2 covers 9 bases. The CDR3 contains 14 residues. J gave up 5 bases and V 5 bases, and 6 bases lay outside the gene matches. In germline, CDR1 is SGHTA, CDR2 FQGNSA. The CDR3 reads CASSRGLASETQYF. The CDR3 coding sequence is TGTGCCAGCAGCAGAGGACTAGCGAGTGAGACCCAGTACTTC.

The V call is TRBV27, the J call TRBJ1-1; 9 bases align to TRBD1. Per the germline V gene, CDR1 is MNHEY and CDR2 is SMNVEV (reference sequence). The J segment lost 5 bases and the V segment lost 1 base, leaving 5 bases of the junction unmatched. This CDR3 spans 15 amino acids. CDR3 coding DNA: TGTGCCAGCAGTTTATTGACAGGGGGAGGGACTGAAGCTTTCTTT. Amino acids: CASSLLTGGGTEAFF.